The rows below give T cell receptor beta chains drawn from one sample of a study of identifying expanded T cells in peripheral blood. Measured with immunoSEQ multiplex PCR; TCRdb has only the in-frame clones, and not every one. There are 80,000 or so clones in the sample; 84% occur only once, and 15% to 20% lies in the top ten. Material: blood. The receptors were sampled from a person aged 18-70 years in good health. CDR3s include the opening cysteine and the closing phenylalanine or tryptophan.

V gene | CDR3 length | CDR3 protein
TRBV6-1 | 18 | CASSEVLLAGPSTDTQYF
TRBV29-1 | 14 | CSVKDRGSTDTQYF
TRBV7-2 | 12 | CASSVGSYEQYF
TRBV7-9 | 12 | CASSLSYYEQYF
TRBV27 | 17 | CASTYLGSGGGWETQYF
TRBV6-5 | 14 | CASSLSGGPTEAFF
TRBV7-2 | 15 | CASSAPGTTIYEQYF
TRBV12-2 | 15 | CASRSWTGDPDTQYF
TRBV6-5 | 11 | CASGGYGELFF
TRBV18 | 14 | CASSGTSGDNEQFF
TRBV29-1 | 13 | CSVAQLNTGELFF
TRBV28 | 16 | CASSPFGRGGKNIQYF
TRBV27 | 15 | CASSLDPLGTDTQYF
TRBV7-2 | 15 | CASSLGDPGAYEQYF
TRBV7-2 | 15 | CASSLDQGQGNGYTF
TRBV4-1 | 13 | CASSQDFNYEQYF
TRBV4-1 | 14 | CASSQETVYTEAFF
TRBV28 | 14 | CASSQRQGMDTQYF
TRBV7-3 | 15 | CASSPQQARFDEQFF
TRBV14 | 21 | CASSQDIGAGITVFNFNEQFF
TRBV11-2 | 12 | CASSQDSYEQYF
TRBV11-1 | 15 | CASSLVVSGKSEQYF
TRBV28 | 13 | CASSYRVLTEAFF
TRBV18 | 14 | CASSTVGMNTEAFF
TRBV15 | 15 | CATSRRTSGSYEQFF
TRBV27 | 13 | CASSFRGENTQYF
TRBV7-6 | 13 | CASSPLADYEQYF
TRBV7-2 | 14 | CASGPGLAGHEQFF
TRBV28 | 16 | CASSLYVGTLNYGYTF
TRBV29-1 | 11 | CSVGVYNEQFF
TRBV6-5 | 13 | CASRGTGATEAFF
TRBV7-2 | 15 | CASSTRRGDYNEQFF
TRBV27 | 13 | CASSSDKNNEQFF
TRBV19 | 14 | CASSSRTGGGEQYF
TRBV29-1 | 12 | CSVEWQAETQYF
TRBV5-1 | 17 | CASSLGALAGGLNEQYF